This T cell receptor (beta chain) was recovered during a study of IL-17A CD8 T cells in psoriatic arthritis synovium. For context, the study as a whole: The study aimed to define the phenotype, molecular profile and function of synovial IL-17A+CD8+ T cells in psoriatic arthritis pathogenesis. Broader findings and caveats from the paper: Although some individual clones took up over 4.5% of the repertoire, most synovial CD8+ subsets stayed polyclonal. Only three patients were included in the TCR sequencing, a limited sample size that the authors acknowledged. Because no psoriatic arthritis synovial tissue samples were available, cells were taken from synovial fluid instead of synovial tissue.

There are 14 amino acids in the CDR3, from cysteine to phenylalanine inclusive. Of the read, only the CDR3 DNA is kept; its 42 bases are in frame from base 1. V is cut by 4 bases and J by 0 bases, and the space between the germline ends is 8 bases. According to the germline V gene, CDR1 reads MRHNA and CDR2 reads SNTAGT. DNA was extracted (Qiagen), and TCRbeta V-D-J rearrangements were subjected to bias-controlled amplification followed by high-throughput sequencing (immunoSEQ; Adaptive Biotech). Per the source publication's procedure: The immunoSEQ Analyzer platform was used for sequence-level analysis of productive sequences. Clonality was calculated as 1 minus Pielou's evenness, with values ranging from 0 (highly polyclonal) to 1 (monoclonal). How much repertoires overlapped between subsets was quantified with the Morisita index, which goes from 0 (no similarity) to 1 (complete similarity). The clones in this table, taken by TCRdb from immuneACCESS, are in-frame only. Not every clone is retained; where verified, under half of the shortfall comes from an unresolved V gene, and the cause of the rest is unknown. The V and J calls and clone size are taken from that table; D and trimming were inferred from the DNA. This sample is represented by 2,000 to 2,500 clones; around three quarters of them were singletons. The top ten constitute about 10% of the sample.

Synovial fluid effusions were drawn from actively inflamed joints of patients with psoriatic arthritis. For each patient, synovial fluid served as the source from which three memory CD8+ T cell populations were isolated by sorting: Tc1 cells (IL-17A-IFNgamma+), Tc17 cells (IL-17A+) and the bulk memory fraction, allowing their TCR repertoires to be compared. The Classification of Psoriatic Arthritis Study Group (CASPAR) criteria were met by the psoriatic arthritis patients. Bulk memory CD8+ T cells were sorted as CD45RA-CD27+/- plus CD45RA+CD27- cells. Sorted CD8+ T cell subsets from the synovial fluid of a few patients with psoriatic arthritis were subjected to TCRbeta sequencing. Before use, synovial fluid mononuclear cells were separated with Lymphoprep and cryopreserved in liquid nitrogen. The medium used for cryopreservation was made up of approximately 50% fetal calf serum and roughly 9% dimethyl sulfoxide.

As for this clone: Which antigen it targets is not known. No qualities accompany the bases; no much larger clone lies one base away.

The sequence derives from a human donor with psoriatic arthritis. Sequencing was performed on memory CD8+ T cells from synovial fluid. The cell subset or site label here, explained by the study, means: bulk memory CD8+ T cells (CD45RA-CD27+/- and CD45RA+CD27-). The chain joins TRBV6-4 to TRBJ2-3; TRBD2 is perhaps the D gene, given 5 matching bases. The CDR3 protein sequence reads: CASSVGGSTDTQYF. The DNA is as follows: TGTGCCAGCAGTGTGGGCGGGAGCACAGATACGCAGTATTTT.